The 6 T cell receptor beta chains given below trace back to one sample, sequenced in a study of blood T cell repertoires in COVID-19. The assay was immunoSEQ multiplex PCR, and TCRdb's table has in-frame clones only and misses some. The data hold some 150,000 clones, with about 90% observed a single time. The sequencing sample was made of peripheral blood. Every receptor here comes from a man aged 50 or older with active COVID-19.

V gene TRBV24-1 combines with J gene TRBJ2-7, with 7 bases that match TRBD1. The CDR3 runs 15 residues. Trimming cost V 7 bases and J 1 base; bases outside gene matches: 9. Germline V gene lookup returns CDR1 KGHDR and CDR2 SFDVKD. Here the CDR3 DNA reads TGTGCCACCAGAGACGGGACAGACGATTCCTACGAGCAGTACTTC. Protein product: CATRDGTDDSYEQYF.

The CDR3 region has the DNA TGCGCCAGCAGGGACTGGCGCACAGATACGCAGTATTTT. Translated: CASRDWRTDTQYF. The genes are TRBV5-1 and TRBJ2-3, with D perhaps matching TRBD2 (5 bases). V lost 5 bases, J lost 1 base, and 8 bases lay in between. The germline gives CDR1 SGHRS, CDR2 YFSETQ. This CDR3 spans 13 amino acids.

For this clone: Other nucleotide sequences from this sample produce the same CDR3. The chain uses TRBV7-9 and TRBJ2-1; 9 bases align to TRBD2. Germline values: CDR1 SEHNR, CDR2 FQNEAQ (reference sequence). Trimming took 1 base from V and 7 from J; bases not matched to a gene: 5. The CDR3 contains 15 residues. The CDR3 loop reads CASSLGLAGWNEQFF. The DNA of the CDR3 is TGTGCCAGCAGCTTAGGTCTAGCGGGGTGGAATGAGCAGTTCTTC.

The chain is built from TRBV12-5 and TRBJ2-3; a possible D gene is TRBD2 (6 bases). From germline, CDR1 is LGHNT and CDR2 FRNRAP. V was trimmed by 0 bases and J by 7 bases, leaving 14 bases between them. The CDR3 is 15 amino acids. CDR3 nucleotide sequence: TGTGCTAGTGGTTTGGTCGCGGGGTTCGGTCATACGCAGTATTTT. Amino acids: CASGLVAGFGHTQYF.

This CDR3 is CASSVGTSGGVQETQYF. CDR3 in DNA: TGTGCCAGCAGCGTAGGAACTAGCGGGGGCGTTCAAGAGACCCAGTACTTC. The V and J genes are TRBV9 and TRBJ2-5; 11 nucleotides agree with TRBD2. V lost 0 bases and J lost 2; bases outside the gene matches: 6. The CDR3 is made up of 17 amino acids. Per the germline V gene, CDR1 is SGDLS and CDR2 is YYNGEE. Full variable domain (outside the CDR3, taken from reference TRBV9 and TRBJ2-5): DSGVTQTPKHLITATGQRVTLRCSPRSGDLSVYWYQQSLDQGLQFLIQYYNGEERAKGNILERFSAQQFPDLHSELNLSSLELGDSALYFCASSVGTSGGVQETQYFGPGTRLLVL.

This clone was seen once. The chain carries TRBV10-3 and TRBJ1-1, with D possibly TRBD1 on 5 matching bases. The V end lost 1 base, the J end lost 4 bases, and 13 bases lay between the germline ends. The CDR3 is 15 amino acids. CDR1 is ENHRY, CDR2 SYGVKD, per germline. In nucleotides, the CDR3 is TGTGCCATCAGTGAGTTTAGGGTAGGGGCCACTGAAGCTTTCTTT. This sequence encodes CAISEFRVGATEAFF.